Each of the 13 T cell receptor beta chains below was sequenced from the same sample in a study of T-cell reconstitution after alpha-beta-depleted transplantation in children. Using unique molecular identifiers, the investigators prepared the TCRbeta library. MiXCR, run by TCRdb on the PCR reads, gives a single entry per CDR3 protein. The sample includes roughly 200,000 distinct CDR3 sequences, roughly 7% of them seen just once. This specimen was PBMCs, taken before TCRalphabeta/CD19-depleted stem cell transplant. The receptors shown here come from a boy aged 2 to 10 with acute lymphoblastic leukemia, due to receive a stem cell transplant.

This clonotype was counted many times. V gene TRBV2 combines with J gene TRBJ1-5; no definite D call. The CDR3 contains 15 residues. V lost 5 bases and J 0 bases, leaving 11 bases between the germline ends. The germline gives CDR1 SNHLY, CDR2 FYNNEI. The CDR3 DNA follows: TGTGCCAGCAGTCCCGAGGGATATAGCAATCAGCCCCAGCATTTT. Translated: CASSPEGYSNQPQHF.

This clonotype was recorded many times. This CDR3 reads CASSSQGASVVETQYF. The CDR3 DNA follows: TGTGCCAGCAGTTCCCAGGGGGCATCCGTCGTGGAGACCCAGTACTTC. The J gene is TRBJ2-5, the V gene TRBV28, with 8 bases fitting TRBD1. The CDR3 has 16 amino acids. After removal of 4 bases from V and 5 bases from J, the junction contained 12 bases not matched to a gene. From germline, CDR1 is MDHEN and CDR2 SYDVKM. Variable domain in full (rest from reference TRBV28 and TRBJ2-5): DVKVTQSSRYLVKRTGEKVFLECVQDMDHENMFWYRQDPGLGLRLIYFSYDVKMKEKGDIPEGYSVSREKKERFSLILESASTNQTSMYLCASSSQGASVVETQYFGPGTRLLVL.

This clonotype was seen at least ten times. The chain has TRBV27 and TRBJ2-1; D gene ambiguous. Deletions cut 3 bases from V and 0 bases from J, with 3 bases between. There are 13 residues in the CDR3. Looked up from germline, CDR1 is MNHEY and CDR2 is SMNVEV (reference sequence). The DNA for the CDR3 is TGTGCCAGCAGTTTTGTCTCCTACAATGAGCAGTTCTTC. It is translated as CASSFVSYNEQFF.

The rearrangement uses TRBV28 and TRBJ1-5; D call uncertain. Between the trimmed V and J ends, which lost 7 bases and 4 bases, there was a span of 14 bases. Germline CDR1 and CDR2: MDHEN and SYDVKM. The CDR3 is 14 amino acids. As DNA, the CDR3 is TGTGCCAGCAACGAGGGATCCGCGAATCAGCCCCAGCATTTT. The encoded protein is CASNEGSANQPQHF.

The genes are TRBV12-3 or TRBV12-4 and TRBJ2-3; a possible D gene is TRBD2 (6 bases). The V and J ends lost 10 bases and 4 bases respectively, with 15 bases between them. The CDR3 is made up of 13 amino acids. CDR3 amino acids: CANGDSLADTQYF. In nucleotides, the CDR3 is TGTGCCAACGGGGACTCACTAGCAGATACGCAGTATTTT.

This clonotype was observed many times. The V gene is TRBV28, the J gene TRBJ2-3; 10 bases are a match to TRBD2. The J segment lost 2 bases and the V segment lost 6 bases, leaving 8 bases of the junction unmatched. The CDR3 length is 16 residues. The germline V gene encodes CDR1 MDHEN and CDR2 SYDVKM. CDR3 region: CASRELAGQHTDTQYF. CDR3 sequence (DNA): TGTGCCAGCAGAGAACTAGCGGGGCAACACACAGATACGCAGTATTTT.

J is TRBJ2-5 and V is TRBV7-6; 11 positions match TRBD2. The CDR3 length is 17 residues. The germline CDR1 and CDR2 sequences are SGHVS and FNYEAQ. The J segment lost 2 bases and the V segment lost 2 bases, leaving 7 bases of the junction unmatched. The CDR3 here is CASSLITSGGVQETQYF. As DNA, the CDR3 is TGTGCCAGCAGCTTAATAACTAGCGGGGGCGTACAAGAGACCCAGTACTTC.

This clonotype was recorded at least ten times. The genes are TRBV29-1 and TRBJ1-1; a weak D match, TRBD1 (5 bases). The CDR3 loop spans 14 amino acids. Per germline, CDR1 SQVTM and CDR2 ANQGSEA. V lost 4 bases, J lost 8 bases, and 20 bases lay in between. The CDR3: CSVGIQGVRLEAFF. CDR3 nucleotide sequence: TGCAGCGTTGGGATCCAGGGTGTGCGCTTAGAAGCTTTCTTT.

This clonotype was counted only a few times. The chain combines TRBV3-1 with TRBJ2-1; no firm D call. CDR1 is LGHDT, CDR2 YNNKEL, per germline (reference sequence). V shed 4 bases and J shed 6 bases, with 22 bases lying between them. The length of the CDR3 is 17 residues. CDR3: CASSRISSGRPSNEQFF. CDR3 DNA: TGTGCCAGCAGCCGAATTTCCTCCGGGCGTCCGAGCAATGAGCAGTTCTTC.

The sample holds many counts of this clonotype. The rearrangement uses TRBV7-2 and TRBJ2-5; possibly TRBD1 or TRBD2 for D (5 bases each). The CDR3 loop spans 16 amino acids. V was cut by 3 bases and J by 4 bases, with 18 bases left in between. Germline CDR1 is SGHTA and CDR2 is FQGNSA. The CDR3 DNA follows: TGTGCCAGCAGCTTGAGGGGAGTGGGTCTCGGAGAGACCCAGTACTTC. Translated: CASSLRGVGLGETQYF.

This clonotype has only a few counts. V and J are TRBV7-2 and TRBJ1-4; 9 bases are a match to TRBD1. CDR3 length: 17 residues. After removal of 5 bases from V and 3 bases from J, the junction contained 10 bases not matched to a gene. Per germline, CDR1 SGHTA and CDR2 FQGNSA. CDR3: CASSRPGTGMANEKLFF. The CDR3 bases are TGTGCCAGCAGCCGTCCCGGGACAGGGATGGCTAATGAAAAACTGTTTTTT.

The chain has TRBV5-1 and TRBJ2-1; D might be TRBD1 (6 bases). The CDR3 runs to 15 residues. In germline, CDR1 is SGHRS, CDR2 YFSETQ. V lost 0 bases, J lost 6 bases, and 13 bases lay in between. DNA of the CDR3: TGCGCCAGCAGCTTGGCACTAGACAGGAGCAATGAGCAGTTCTTC. This codes for CASSLALDRSNEQFF.

This clonotype was counted ten times or more. The rearrangement joins TRBV6-5 to TRBJ2-3; D is unresolved. This CDR3 is 14 amino acids long. In germline, CDR1 is MNHEY, CDR2 SVGAGI. V was clipped by 2 bases and J by 0 bases, with 6 bases between them. For the CDR3, the DNA is TGTGCCAGCAGTTACGTAGGCAGCACAGATACGCAGTATTTT. Its translation is CASSYVGSTDTQYF.